The clone carrying this T cell receptor beta chain has a count of ten or more. What it binds is not known. The sample comes from a study of identical twins. Study-wide results and caveats: Beta out-of-frame sequences displayed a weaker excess of sharing between twins.

cDNA molecules carried unique molecular identifiers, and template switching added a universal primer site. TCRdb reanalysed the 5' RACE reads using MiXCR and keeps one entry per CDR3 protein. The table shows some 710,000 distinct CDR3 sequences, with 5.5% to 6.5% occurring only once. Everyone who gave samples was a healthy Caucasian. Looked up from germline, CDR1 is SQVTM and CDR2 is ANQGSEA. The junction had 1 base not matched to a gene; V was cut back by 4 bases and J by 3 bases. The length of the CDR3 is 14 residues. The clonotype originates from a man younger than 35 in good health. The genes are TRBV29-1 and TRBJ2-2; 11 bases fit TRBD1. Sequencing was done on a sample of naive T cells sorted from blood. DNA of the CDR3: TGCAGCGTTGGGGACAGGGGGGACACCGGGGAGCTGTTTTTT. It yields the protein CSVGDRGDTGELFF.